The clone carrying this T cell receptor beta chain was observed a single time. Antigen specificity is unknown. These data come from a study of cytomegalovirus exposure and HLA in healthy donors. Study-wide points: In a later analysis, a missense DCLRE1C variant was linked to TCR beta V- and J-gene trimming. A later analysis appeared to link common viral pathogens to several of the most significant clusters. The authors listed 164 TCR beta chains as cytomegalovirus-associated.

The PCR ran on 60 Vbeta and 13 Jbeta primers. The data were produced by immunoSEQ multiplex PCR, yet TCRdb's version contains in-frame clones alone and is incomplete. The profile covers about 130,000 clones, with 60% to 80% appearing a single time and approximately 7.8% taken by the ten largest. This CDR3 is built from 13 residues. With V trimmed by 7 bases and J by 9 bases, 8 bases remained unmatched. CDR1 is MNHNS, CDR2 SASEGT, per germline. Material: PBMCs. This receptor was taken from a male donor in good health and CMV-seronegative. The rearrangement links TRBV6-1 to TRBJ2-1; 8 positions match TRBD1. As DNA, the CDR3 is TGTGCCAGCACTTCCCAGGGGGCGATTGAGCAGTTCTTC. This codes for CASTSQGAIEQFF.